This T cell receptor (beta chain) was obtained from a study of T cell responses to AZD1222 COVID-19 vaccine. Only in-frame clones appear in the TCRdb table, and some are missing; sequencing was by immunoSEQ multiplex PCR. The sample carries roughly 53,000 clones, approximately 85% recorded once. V was clipped by 6 bases and J by 3 bases, with 14 bases between them. Germline CDR1 is MDHEN and CDR2 is SYDVKM. The CDR3 length is 15 residues. This clone was seen more than once but under ten times. The antigen is not known. Study results and caveats: Females outnumbered males among donors, who were mostly white British; clonal diversity was possibly underestimated. Scientists sampled the repertoires only once the peak T cell response had passed. Among AZD1222 vaccinees, only six or seven were seropositive at baseline. When two AZD1222 doses had been given, Spike-specific TCR breadth and depth rose.

The chain uses TRBV28 and TRBJ2-2; D remains ambiguous. The sample consisted of peripheral blood, taken on day 0 of MenACWY control vaccination. The receptor was derived from an adult in good health. For the CDR3, the DNA is TGTGCCAGCAGCCCCGCTGGAGTGGACACCGGGGAGCTGTTTTTT. The encoded protein is CASSPAGVDTGELFF.